The present entry profiles one T cell receptor (beta chain) with its context. What it recognizes is unknown. Both 60 Vbeta primers and 13 Jbeta primers went into the PCR. Measured with immunoSEQ multiplex PCR; TCRdb has only the in-frame clones, and not every one. The table includes around 36,000 clones, 86% detected once. The CDR3 sequence is 13 residues long. Germline CDR1 reads LNHDA; CDR2 reads SQIVND (reference sequence). With 3 bases removed from V and 4 bases from J, the gap between germline ends came to 9 bases. The sample belongs to a study of cytomegalovirus exposure and HLA in healthy donors. The study's findings and limits: Cytomegalovirus association was assigned to some 160 TCR beta chains. V- and J-gene trimming in TCR beta was tied to a missense DCLRE1C variant by an analysis performed later. Previous analysis showed most TCR beta V segments were productive about 87% or about 30% of the time.

Sequenced material: PBMCs. This clonotype was sampled from a woman between 40 and 50 years old in good health and CMV-seropositive. The chain uses TRBV19 and TRBJ2-5, with D possibly being TRBD2 (5 bases). CDR3 coding DNA: TGTGCCAGTAGTATTCCACGGGGAGAGACCCAGTACTTC. It codes for CASSIPRGETQYF.